This T cell receptor (beta chain) was recorded in a study of blood T cell repertoires in COVID-19. The germline CDR1 and CDR2 sequences are MDHEN and SYDVKM. This CDR3 spans 12 amino acids. V was shortened by 4 bases and J by 10 bases, with 8 bases between the two germline ends. Method: immunoSEQ multiplex PCR; TCRdb's copy keeps in-frame clones and lacks some. The sample lists some 97,000 clones, approximately 86% seen once, with approximately 5% in the top ten. Sequencing input: peripheral blood. The TCR comes from a human donor in a cohort sampled during active COVID-19. The V gene is TRBV28, the J gene TRBJ1-6; no reliable D call. The DNA for the CDR3 is TGTGCCAGCAGTTCCCCCCAATCACCCCTCCACTTT. The encoded protein is CASSSPQSPLHF.